The following is a TCR beta chain sequence with its context. This entry belongs to a study of CD8 T cells in Susac syndrome. TCR beta from blood CD8+ and CD4+ T cells was sequenced. Controls matched for age and sex were healthy donors. The germline V gene encodes CDR1 SGDLS and CDR2 YYNGEE. Trimming took off 0 bases at V and 5 bases at J, with 11 bases between the two ends. The CDR3 spans 14 residues. Reverse transcription of roughly 0.45 to 1 ug RNA was performed with random hexamers. Amplification of TCR beta CDR3 used immunoSEQ multiplex PCR across 54 Vbeta and 13 Jbeta. One entry per CDR3 protein results from TCRdb running MiXCR on the immunoSEQ multiplex PCR reads. The profile shows roughly 120,000 distinct CDR3 sequences, roughly 92% of them singletons.

What was sequenced was CD4+ T cells from PBMCs. This TCR came from a human donor in good health. The gene calls are TRBV9 and TRBJ2-5, with TRBD2 as a possible D gene (6 bases). CDR3 nucleotide sequence: TGTGCCAGCAGCGTAGGCGGAGGGACGGAGACCCAGTACTTC. Residues: CASSVGGGTETQYF. The full variable domain, its missing parts supplied by reference TRBV9 and TRBJ2-5, is DSGVTQTPKHLITATGQRVTLRCSPRSGDLSVYWYQQSLDQGLQFLIQYYNGEERAKGNILERFSAQQFPDLHSELNLSSLELGDSALYFCASSVGGGTETQYFGPGTRLLVL.